The sequence of this T cell receptor beta chain was determined in a study of blood T cell repertoires in COVID-19. Study context: Donors in the United States, Italy and Spain gave samples during acute or convalescent COVID-19. Sources were T cells, B-cell-depleted T cells, or PBMCs; the material itself was cDNA or gDNA.

Per the study methods: Amplification of reference gene primers provided the estimated nucleated cell counts. Generated by immunoSEQ multiplex PCR, the TCRdb table keeps only in-frame clones and is missing some. Clone size and V and J calls were adopted from that table, with D and trimming inferred from the DNA. The repertoire includes about 110,000 clones, about nine tenths of them detected once, and approximately 1.1% sits in the top ten. The CDR3 totals 11 residues. Trimming cost V 3 bases and J 5 bases, with 7 bases left between them. The germline CDR1 and CDR2 sequences are SQVTM and ANQGSEA. The sample consisted of peripheral blood. The TCR originated in a human donor in a cohort sampled during active COVID-19. The chain is built from TRBV29-1 and TRBJ2-5, with D possibly TRBD2 on 5 matching bases. Here the CDR3 DNA reads TGCAGCGTTGATTGGGAGGAGACCCAGTACTTC. The encoded protein is CSVDWEETQYF.